A single sample is the source of the 5 T cell receptor beta chains below, sequenced in a study of T cells in Graves' hyperthyroidism and ophthalmopathy. Amplification of TCR beta CDR3 regions was performed using RNA transcripts as template. First-round RT-PCR of the TCR CDR3 relied on the HTBI primer set. TCRdb fed the multiplex PCR reads into MiXCR, producing one record per CDR3 protein. This table has 500,000 to 600,000 distinct CDR3 sequences, 40% to 55% appearing once. What was sequenced was peripheral blood or thyroid tissue (not recorded which). All receptors derive from an adult woman with Graves' disease, either hyperthyroidism or ophthalmopathy (not recorded which).

This clonotype was recorded many times. The chain links TRBV6-5 to TRBJ2-7; D is tentatively TRBD1 or TRBD2 (5 bases each). Germline V gene data show CDR1 as MNHEY and CDR2 as SVGAGI. This CDR3 comprises 15 residues. Trimming left V 8 bases short and J 0 bases short, with 17 bases between. The CDR3 sequence: CASRIPMGDSYEQYF. The CDR3 DNA follows: TGTGCCAGCCGAATACCAATGGGGGACTCCTACGAGCAGTACTTC.

The V call is TRBV15, the J call TRBJ1-4; D is unclear. This CDR3 region has 17 residues. Trimming removed 2 bases at V and 6 bases at J, with 19 bases between. Germline values: CDR1 LNHNV, CDR2 YYDKDF (reference sequence). The CDR3 DNA sequence: TGTGCCACCAGCAGATTGCGGGCTAGCGGGAGGGATGAAAAACTGTTTTTT. It encodes CATSRLRASGRDEKLFF.

CDR3 sequence reads: CASSFGDTSPLHF. The CDR3 nucleotides are TGTGCCAGCAGCTTTGGTGACACTTCACCCCTCCACTTT. The chain carries TRBV7-9 and TRBJ1-6; no firm D call. This CDR3 has 13 amino acids. The V end lost 3 bases, the J end lost 9 bases, and 9 bases lay between the germline ends. Per germline, CDR1 SEHNR and CDR2 FQNEAQ (reference sequence).

The CDR3 region has the DNA TGCAGCTTAGGGGGCCCGTCTGCTTATGGCTACACCTTC. It codes for CSLGGPSAYGYTF. This chain connects TRBV29-1 to TRBJ1-2; 7 bases agree with TRBD1. V lost 8 bases and J lost 5; bases outside the gene matches: 11. The CDR3 runs to 13 residues. Germline V gene lookup returns CDR1 SQVTM and CDR2 ANQGSEA.

This clonotype was counted ten times or more. The chain carries TRBV7-2 and TRBJ1-1; TRBD1 might be the D (6 bases). The CDR3 loop spans 14 amino acids. The germline CDR1 and CDR2 sequences are SGHTA and FQGNSA. The V and J ends lost 2 bases and 4 bases respectively, with 11 bases between them. CDR3 nucleotides: TGTGCCAGCAGCTTACCTACAGGGTTCACTGAAGCTTTCTTT. Amino acids: CASSLPTGFTEAFF.